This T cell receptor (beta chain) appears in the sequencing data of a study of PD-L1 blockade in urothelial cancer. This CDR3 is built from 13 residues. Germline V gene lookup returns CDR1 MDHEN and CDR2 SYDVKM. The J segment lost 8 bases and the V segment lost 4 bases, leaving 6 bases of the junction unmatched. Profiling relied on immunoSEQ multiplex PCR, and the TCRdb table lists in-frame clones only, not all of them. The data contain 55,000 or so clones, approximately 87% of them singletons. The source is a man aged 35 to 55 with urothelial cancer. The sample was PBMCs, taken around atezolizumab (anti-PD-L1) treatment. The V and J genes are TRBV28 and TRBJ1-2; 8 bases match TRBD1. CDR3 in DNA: TGTGCCAGCAGTTCTGTGACAGGGGCCGGCTACACCTTC. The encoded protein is CASSSVTGAGYTF.